This T cell receptor (beta chain) comes out of a study of T cell responses to AZD1222 COVID-19 vaccine. Study information: Pooled in the analysis were second doses at about 4 or about 12 weeks. Study-wide points: Seropositivity was recorded at baseline in only 6 or 7 AZD1222 recipients. Repertoires were obtained solely post-peak T cell response. In the spike-specific TCR repertoire, nearly half reportedly target unmutated variant regions.

With respect to this clone: Its antigen is unidentified.

The assay was immunoSEQ multiplex PCR, and TCRdb's table has in-frame clones only and misses some. The data hold more than 95,000 clones, with roughly 82% observed a single time. The TCR was taken from an adult in good health. Sequencing used peripheral blood, obtained on day 0 of AZD1222 vaccination.

CDR3: CASSQDPWGGATGNTIYF. In nucleotides, the CDR3 is TGTGCCAGCAGCCAAGATCCCTGGGGGGGGGCGACTGGAAACACCATATATTTT. V usage is TRBV4-2 and J usage is TRBJ1-3; a possible D gene is TRBD1 (6 bases). The CDR3 extends over 18 amino acids. Per germline, CDR1 LGHNA and CDR2 YNFKEQ. V dropped 0 bases and J dropped 2 bases, with 17 bases sitting between them.